One TCR beta chain is described in this entry. The antigen this receptor binds is unknown. No per-base quality is available; no much larger clone lies one base away. At the junction V is shortened by 4 bases and J by 5 bases, with 11 bases in between. From the cysteine up to the phenylalanine, the CDR3 has a length of 14 residues. Of all the DNA, just the CDR3 is kept, 42 bases in frame from base 1. CDR1 and CDR2 are drawn from the germline V gene: SNHLY, FYNNEI. This sample was included in a study of glioma-infiltrating T cells after dendritic cell vaccination (dated by TCRdb to the mid-2010s). Turning to the overall study: The cohort included 15 or so glioblastoma patients drawn from Phase I and II dendritic cell vaccination trials, of whom 9 were newly diagnosed and 6 had recurrent disease. Each patient was given three intradermal dendritic cell vaccine injections, spaced two weeks apart, in the arm below the axilla. TCR sequencing metrics, including TIL content and tumor-blood repertoire overlap, were correlated with survival after dendritic cell vaccination. Patients received autologous tumor lysate-pulsed dendritic cell vaccination between the early 2000s and the early 2010s. The vaccine consisted of monocyte-derived dendritic cells cultured about 7 days with IL-4 and GM-CSF, then pulsed overnight with autologous tumor lysate. In glioblastoma patients vaccinated with dendritic cells, deep sequencing of TCR beta CDR3 regions served to measure the amount of tumor-infiltrating lymphocytes and to compare repertoires between tumor and blood. Study-level results and caveats: No direct relationship between TCR clonality and survival was found, suggesting a diverse polyclonal response may matter. Longer time to progression and overall survival after dendritic cell vaccination were predicted by higher estimated pretreatment TIL content. The three-group TCR overlap response model was described as speculative and requiring prospective validation. The cohort was small and heterogeneous, only a few patients had full blood and tumor sets, and even fewer had initial-recurrent tumor pairs.

Patients were selected for having adequate residual fresh-frozen tumor tissue and more than two years of available survival data. An isocitrate dehydrogenase mutation was not carried by any of the glioblastoma patients, although molecular status was otherwise variable. PBMC were collected before vaccination, two weeks after the third vaccination, and at tumor progression if tumor progression occurred. The Qiagen DNeasy Blood extraction Kit was used to extract genomic DNA. TCRB CDR3 regions were amplified from about 2 ug genomic DNA, or all available DNA if less, using the immunoSEQ assay. The multiplex PCR employed 60 forward primers targeting TCR V beta segments and 13 reverse primers targeting J beta segments. Synthetic control templates were spiked into each sample at limiting dilution to estimate reads per starting template. Sequencing produced 87 bp reads on the Illumina HiSeq System. For the original study's pipeline: To remove PCR and sequencing errors, closely related sequences were merged with a nearest neighbor algorithm. TCR overlap was measured as the percentage of unique tumor TCR beta sequences that were also present in the peripheral blood of the same patient. TCRdb stores this immuneACCESS table with in-frame sequences only. Part of the clones is absent; in the studies checked, under half of the shortfall reflects unresolved V genes, and no reason is known for the rest. V, J and clone size derive from that table, while D and trimming were established from the DNA sequence. This sample comprises approximately 90,000 clones, more than 75% of them detected only once. Of the sample, around 3% falls within the top ten clones.

Recombination linked TRBV2 to TRBJ2-2, with TRBD1 perhaps the D gene, on 6 matching bases. The material sequenced was blood, taken before dendritic cell vaccination. The sequence came from a human donor with glioblastoma. Here the CDR3 is given as CASSVQGHTGELFF. Here is the DNA: TGTGCCAGCAGTGTGCAGGGGCATACCGGGGAGCTGTTTTTT.